Sequencing of this T cell receptor beta chain was carried out in a study of T cell repertoires in cytomegalovirus infection. At the level of the study: CMV infection plus the matching HLA type was flagged by public TCR beta signatures.

This clonotype was picked up a small number of times. Its cognate antigen is unknown. Study-level points and caveats: There were carriers of CMV plus the relevant HLA, and cumulative public TCR beta family frequency identified them. Ex vivo, HLA-C-restricted CMV-specific TCR beta clonotypes prevailed over the rest of the response.

TCRdb fed the reads into MiXCR, producing one record per CDR3 protein. The sample shows around 550,000 distinct CDR3 sequences, around 27% of them seen only once. Germline V gives CDR1 SNHLY, CDR2 FYNNEI. The CDR3 is 15 residues long. V lost 6 bases, J lost 11 bases, and 15 bases stayed unmatched. Input material: PBMCs. This chain joins TRBV2 and TRBJ2-1; 8 bases fit TRBD2. This sequence originates from a human donor in good health (CMV status not recorded). Some clones in this sample may be carry-over from other donors' samples. CDR3 in DNA: TGTGCCAGCAGCGGGTCAACGGGAGGGCGAGTAAAGCAGTTCTTC. Residues: CASSGSTGGRVKQFF.